A selection of T cell receptor beta chains follows, all from one sample in a study of blood T cell repertoires in COVID-19. The assay was immunoSEQ multiplex PCR, and TCRdb's table has in-frame clones only and misses some. The table records a few hundred thousand clones, about 88% of them present only once. The material sequenced was PBMCs or T cells enriched from blood (not recorded which). The receptors derive from a woman in her thirties or forties who had recovered from COVID-19. CDR3s include the opening cysteine and the closing phenylalanine or tryptophan. Each record gives: clone size, V gene, J gene, D gene, CDR3 DNA, CDR3 protein. D genes are given only for firm matches. Only part of the rows carry a size: once, few, many, or a class if the clone is expanded.

.	TRBV11-3	TRBJ2-1	.	TGTGCCAGCAGCTTAGCCTGGTCATACAGACAGAGCTCCTACAATGAGCAGTTCTTC	CASSLAWSYRQSSYNEQFF
.	TRBV3-1/TRBV3-2	TRBJ1-1	.	TGTGCCAGCAGCCCCCCCCGCGGGGTCACTGAAGCTTTCTTT	CASSPPRGVTEAFF
.	TRBV6-1	TRBJ2-7	TRBD1	TGTGCCAGCAGTGAACGAGGGACAGGGTACTACGAGCAGTACTTC	CASSERGTGYYEQYF
.	TRBV3-1/TRBV3-2	TRBJ1-5	TRBD1	TGTGCCAGCAGCCCTTGGACAGGGGGCGACGGTCAGCCCCAGCATTTT	CASSPWTGGDGQPQHF
.	TRBV10-3	TRBJ1-2	TRBD1	TGTGCCATCAGTAAGACAGGGGGCGGCTATGGCTACACCTTC	CAISKTGGGYGYTF
.	TRBV24-1	TRBJ2-3	.	TGTGCCACCAGTGAGGGAAGGACAGCTAGCACAGATACGCAGTATTTT	CATSEGRTASTDTQYF
.	TRBV7-3	TRBJ2-2	TRBD1	TGTGCCAGCAGTTTAACTCAGGGGGCGGGCACCGGGGAGCTGTTTTTT	CASSLTQGAGTGELFF
.	TRBV7-6	TRBJ1-6	.	TGTGCCAGCAGCTTACCACACACCGGGGGGCTTCTCTCCGTATCACCCCTCCACTTT	CASSLPHTGGLLSVSPLHF
few	TRBV11-2	TRBJ1-1	.	TGTGCCAGCAGTCCTGAGGCGCGCACTGAAGCTTTCTTT	CASSPEARTEAFF
.	TRBV28	TRBJ1-3	.	TGTGCCAGCACCATCGGGACTTTCTCTGGAAACACCATATATTTT	CASTIGTFSGNTIYF
.	TRBV7-2	TRBJ2-1	TRBD1	TGTGCCAGCAGCTACTCCGGGACAGCGAATGAGCAGTTCTTC	CASSYSGTANEQFF
.	TRBV5-4	TRBJ2-5	TRBD2	TGTGCCAGCAGCTTAGCGGGGACGCGGGAGACCCAGTACTTC	CASSLAGTRETQYF
.	TRBV29-1	TRBJ1-1	TRBD1	TGCAGCGTTCGGACAGGGGGCGGCTCTGAAGCTTTCTTT	CSVRTGGGSEAFF
.	TRBV28	TRBJ2-7	TRBD2	TGTGCCAGCAGTTTAGGCGGGGGGCCCTACGAGCAGTACTTC	CASSLGGGPYEQYF
.	TRBV6-2/TRBV6-3	TRBJ2-5	.	TGTGCCAGCAGTGCCGTCGGAGAGACCCAGTACTTC	CASSAVGETQYF
.	TRBV29-1	TRBJ2-7	.	TGCAGCGTTGTCGGTCAGGGGTTCTACGAGCAGTACTTC	CSVVGQGFYEQYF
.	TRBV2	TRBJ1-1	.	TGTGCCAGCAGCGTCGAAGGACAGAACACTGAAGCTTTCTTT	CASSVEGQNTEAFF
.	TRBV5-1	TRBJ1-2	TRBD1	TGCGCCAGCAGCTTGGGTTGGAACAGGGGTATGGGAGATGGCTACACCTTC	CASSLGWNRGMGDGYTF
.	TRBV30	TRBJ1-1	TRBD1	TGTGCCTGGAGTTTGGACAGGGGGCTTGGAGCTTTCTTT	CAWSLDRGLGAFF